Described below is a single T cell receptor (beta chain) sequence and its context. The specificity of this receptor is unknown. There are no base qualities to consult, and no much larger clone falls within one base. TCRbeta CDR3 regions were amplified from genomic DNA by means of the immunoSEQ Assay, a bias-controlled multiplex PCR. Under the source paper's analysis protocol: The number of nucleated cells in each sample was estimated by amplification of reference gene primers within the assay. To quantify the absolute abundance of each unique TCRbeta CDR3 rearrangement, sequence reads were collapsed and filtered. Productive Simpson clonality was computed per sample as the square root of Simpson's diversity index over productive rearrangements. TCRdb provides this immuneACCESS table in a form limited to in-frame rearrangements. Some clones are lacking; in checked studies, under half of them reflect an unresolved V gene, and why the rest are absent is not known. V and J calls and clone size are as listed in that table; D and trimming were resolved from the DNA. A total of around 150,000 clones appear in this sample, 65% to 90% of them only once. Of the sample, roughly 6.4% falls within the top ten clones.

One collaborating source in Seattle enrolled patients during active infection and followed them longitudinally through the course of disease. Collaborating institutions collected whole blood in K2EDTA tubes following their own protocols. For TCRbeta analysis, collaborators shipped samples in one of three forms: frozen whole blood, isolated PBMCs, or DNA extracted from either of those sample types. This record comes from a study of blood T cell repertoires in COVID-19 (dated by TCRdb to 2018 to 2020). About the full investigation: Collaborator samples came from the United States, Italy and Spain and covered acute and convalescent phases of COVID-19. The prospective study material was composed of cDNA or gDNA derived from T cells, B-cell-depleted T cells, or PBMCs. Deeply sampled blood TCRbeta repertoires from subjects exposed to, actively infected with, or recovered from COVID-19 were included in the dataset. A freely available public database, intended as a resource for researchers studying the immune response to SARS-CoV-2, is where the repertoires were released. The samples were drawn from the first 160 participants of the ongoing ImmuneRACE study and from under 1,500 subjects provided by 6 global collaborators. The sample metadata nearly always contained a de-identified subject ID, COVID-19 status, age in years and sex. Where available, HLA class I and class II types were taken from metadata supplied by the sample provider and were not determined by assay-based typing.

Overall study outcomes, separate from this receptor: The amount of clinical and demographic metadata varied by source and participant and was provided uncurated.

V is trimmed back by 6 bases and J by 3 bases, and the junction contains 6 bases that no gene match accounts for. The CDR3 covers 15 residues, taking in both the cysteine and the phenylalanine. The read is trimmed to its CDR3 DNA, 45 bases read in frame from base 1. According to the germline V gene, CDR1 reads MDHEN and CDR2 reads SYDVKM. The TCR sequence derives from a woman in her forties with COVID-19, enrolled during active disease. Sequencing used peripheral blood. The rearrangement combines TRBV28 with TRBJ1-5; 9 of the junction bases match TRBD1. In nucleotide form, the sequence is TGTGCCAGCAGAACAGGGGGCGGGAACAATCAGCCCCAGCATTTT. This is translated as CASRTGGGNNQPQHF.